Each of the 31 T cell receptor beta chains below was sequenced from the same sample in a study of blood T cell repertoires in COVID-19. The data were produced by immunoSEQ multiplex PCR, yet TCRdb's version contains in-frame clones alone and is incomplete. The table has 150,000 to 200,000 clones, 70% to 80% seen once. Sequencing was performed on PBMCs or T cells enriched from blood (not recorded which). Source of these receptors: a woman in her fifties or sixties who had recovered from COVID-19.

The chain employs TRBV28 and TRBJ1-2; D unresolved. The length of the CDR3 is 13 residues. Germline CDR1 reads MDHEN; CDR2 reads SYDVKM. V lost 11 bases and J lost 5, with 18 bases in between. This CDR3 is CAGSSYSEYGYTF. CDR3 sequence (DNA): TGTGCCGGATCATCGTATTCGGAGTATGGCTACACCTTC.

This clone turned up a few times. V gene TRBV9 combines with J gene TRBJ1-4, with 8 bases fitting TRBD1. The CDR3 is made up of 14 amino acids. CDR1 is SGDLS, CDR2 YYNGEE, per germline. V dropped 4 bases and J dropped 8; count of bases not matched to a gene: 7. The CDR3: CASSLGQGAEKLFF. The CDR3 coding sequence is TGTGCCAGCAGCCTTGGACAGGGCGCGGAAAAACTGTTTTTT.

The CDR3 coding sequence is TGTGCCAGCAGCCCTACTCCGGGGGCTAGCGGGGAGAATGAGCAGTTCTTC. Translated: CASSPTPGASGENEQFF. The gene calls are TRBV25-1 and TRBJ2-1; 9 nucleotides agree with TRBD2. The CDR3 totals 17 residues. J gave up 7 bases and V 6 bases, and 16 bases lay outside the gene matches. Germline assignment: CDR1 MGHDK and CDR2 SYGVNS.

V and J are TRBV30 and TRBJ1-3; no clear D gene. Trimming took 3 bases from V and 2 from J, leaving 5 bases between them. Germline assignment: CDR1 GTSNPN and CDR2 SVGIG (reference sequence). CDR3 length equals 12 residues. The CDR3 reads CAWSPTGNTIYF. DNA for the CDR3: TGTGCCTGGAGCCCAACTGGAAACACCATATATTTT.

This clone appeared many times. The chain joins TRBV7-8 to TRBJ1-2, with no clear D. This CDR3 comprises 14 residues. Germline CDR1 is SGHVS and CDR2 is FQNEAQ. Between the trimmed V and J ends, which lost 5 bases and 4 bases, there was a span of 14 bases. CDR3 loop: CASSQRTRPYGYTF. The CDR3 nucleotides read TGTGCCAGCAGCCAACGCACCAGGCCCTATGGCTACACCTTC.

V usage is TRBV5-1 and J usage is TRBJ2-2; maybe TRBD2 (5 bases). CDR3 size: 15 residues. V lost 2 bases, J lost 7 bases, and 15 bases lay in between. Germline CDR1 and CDR2: SGHRS and YFSETQ. The CDR3 nucleotides are TGCGCCAGCAGCTTTAAGCGTGGCGGGTTCGGGGAGCTGTTTTTT. It codes for CASSFKRGGFGELFF.

V usage is TRBV30 and J usage is TRBJ2-6, with 10 bases matching TRBD1. V was pared by 2 bases and J by 18 bases, with 10 bases of the junction left unmatched. Germline-derived CDR1 and CDR2 are GTSNPN and SVGIG (reference sequence). The CDR3 sequence is 13 residues long. The CDR3 DNA is TGTGCCTGGAGTCCTAGAGGGGGGACAGGGGAGACTTTC. Translation gives CAWSPRGGTGETF.

The CDR3: CASSPGLTETQYF. The CDR3 DNA reads as TGTGCCAGCAGCCCGGGACTGACGGAGACCCAGTACTTC. The V and J genes are TRBV5-4 and TRBJ2-5; tentative D call: TRBD2 (6 bases). Deletions cut 4 bases from V and 5 bases from J, with 12 bases between. The CDR3 consists of 13 residues. Germline V gene lookup returns CDR1 SGHNT and CDR2 YYREEE (reference sequence).

This chain uses TRBV5-1 with TRBJ2-7, with 13 bases aligning to TRBD2. The junction had 14 bases not matched to a gene; V was cut back by 4 bases and J by 7 bases. Per germline, CDR1 SGHRS and CDR2 YFSETQ. CDR3 length: 17 residues. Here the CDR3 DNA reads TGCGCCAGCAGCCCAGAAACTAGCGGGAGGGCCGATGGGGAGCAGTACTTC. The encoded protein is CASSPETSGRADGEQYF.

This clone has only one observation. V and J are TRBV30 and TRBJ1-6; 9 positions agree with TRBD1. Germline V gives CDR1 GTSNPN, CDR2 SVGIG (reference sequence). The length of the CDR3 is 14 residues. With V trimmed by 3 bases and J by 10 bases, 7 bases remained unmatched. The CDR3 sequence: CAWRGTGTRSPLHF. CDR3 DNA: TGTGCCTGGAGAGGGACAGGGACGAGGTCACCCCTCCACTTT. The full variable domain, completed using reference TRBV30 and TRBJ1-6, is SQTIHQWPATLVQPVGSPLSLECTVEGTSNPNLYWYRQAAGRGLQLLFYSVGIGQISSEVPQNLSASRPQDRQFILSSKKLLLSDSGFYLCAWRGTGTRSPLHFGNGTRLTVT.

V gene TRBV28 combines with J gene TRBJ1-1; TRBD1 matches 8 bases. Germline V gene sequence: CDR1 MDHEN, CDR2 SYDVKM. The V and J ends lost 5 bases and 3 bases, in that order; junction bases with no gene match: 5. This CDR3 region has 14 residues. Written as DNA, the CDR3 is TGTGCCAGCAGTCAGGGGGCGCGTCACACTGAAGCTTTCTTT. This translates into CASSQGARHTEAFF.

V gene TRBV6-9 combines with J gene TRBJ1-1, with TRBD1 matching 7 bases. V shed 6 bases and J 0 bases; nucleotides not matched to a gene: 10. Germline loops: CDR1 MNHGY, CDR2 SVAAGI. The CDR3 is made up of 16 amino acids. CDR3 protein: CASRSTGDSVNTEAFF. CDR3 bases: TGTGCCAGCAGGTCCACAGGGGACTCGGTGAACACTGAAGCTTTCTTT.

The rearrangement links TRBV7-9 to TRBJ2-7; 11 bases agree with TRBD2. Germline trimming cut 4 bases from V and 0 bases from J; bases unmatched to any gene: 8. CDR1 and CDR2 (germline): SEHNR, FQNEAQ (reference sequence). The CDR3 is 17 amino acids. The CDR3 nucleotides read TGTGCCAGCAGCTCGGGGACTAGCGGTTACAGCTCCTACGAGCAGTACTTC. Encoded protein: CASSSGTSGYSSYEQYF.

The chain uses TRBV24-1 and TRBJ2-1; possible D gene TRBD2, 6 bases. Germline CDR1 KGHDR, CDR2 SFDVKD. V was trimmed by 5 bases and J by 8 bases, leaving 21 bases between them. The CDR3 sequence is 16 residues long. This CDR3 reads CATSGTSEGLLDEQFF. The CDR3 DNA follows: TGTGCCACCAGTGGGACCTCGGAGGGTCTGTTAGATGAGCAGTTCTTC.

This clone was observed a few times. The chain couples TRBV19 to TRBJ1-5, with D tentatively TRBD1 (5 bases). The CDR3 covers 14 residues. Trimming left V 5 bases short and J 7 bases short, with 15 bases between. CDR1 LNHDA and CDR2 SQIVND come from the germline V gene (reference sequence). The CDR3 coding sequence is TGTGCCAGTAGTCCGGGGGGTCGAGGCCAGCCCCAGCATTTT. Amino acids: CASSPGGRGQPQHF.

The chain combines TRBV10-3 with TRBJ2-2; TRBD1 might be the D (5 bases). This CDR3 comprises 14 residues. V dropped 10 bases and J dropped 6 bases, with 18 bases sitting between them. In germline, CDR1 is ENHRY, CDR2 SYGVKD. CDR3 DNA sequence: TGTGCCACATGCCCTGGGCAGGGTGCCGGGGAGCTGTTTTTT. Translated: CATCPGQGAGELFF.

V is TRBV20-1 and J is TRBJ1-1, with D hard to call. CDR1 and CDR2 from the germline V gene are DFQATT and SNEGSKA (reference sequence). V was trimmed by 3 bases and J by 6 bases, leaving 5 bases between them. The CDR3 sequence is 10 residues long. Written as DNA, the CDR3 is TGCAGTGCTAGCAGGTCTGAAGCTTTCTTT. Translation gives CSASRSEAFF.

This sequence joins TRBV9 and TRBJ2-3; TRBD2 might be the D (5 bases). The CDR3 runs 17 residues. The germline gives CDR1 SGDLS, CDR2 YYNGEE. Deletions cut 0 bases from V and 3 bases from J, with 17 bases between. CDR3 loop: CASSVVDPRLLTDTQYF. CDR3 in DNA: TGTGCCAGCAGCGTAGTGGACCCAAGACTACTTACAGATACGCAGTATTTT.

The chain has TRBV20-1 and TRBJ2-3; 12 positions agree with TRBD2. With V trimmed by 3 bases and J by 1 base, 2 bases remained unmatched. The CDR3 extends over 15 amino acids. Per germline, CDR1 DFQATT and CDR2 SNEGSKA (reference sequence). CDR3 amino acids: CSASRLAGGTDTQYF. CDR3 in DNA: TGCAGTGCTAGTAGACTAGCGGGAGGCACAGATACGCAGTATTTT.

The genes are TRBV2 and TRBJ1-5; a weak D match, TRBD1 (6 bases). V lost 6 bases and J 6 bases, leaving 15 bases between the germline ends. The CDR3 is 14 amino acids. Germline V gene lookup returns CDR1 SNHLY and CDR2 FYNNEI. The CDR3, as DNA: TGTGCCAGCAGCCCACAGGGAAATATTCAGCCCCAGCATTTT. Amino acid sequence: CASSPQGNIQPQHF.

The chain is built from TRBV18 and TRBJ2-1; D uncertain. This CDR3 comprises 13 residues. The V gene's germline CDR1 is KGHSH and CDR2 LQKENI. Trimming cost V 2 bases and J 6 bases, with 8 bases left between them. In DNA form, the CDR3 reads TGTGCCAGCTCACCATCCTCTAGCAATGAGCAGTTCTTC. This encodes CASSPSSSNEQFF.

V gene TRBV21-1 combines with J gene TRBJ2-7; the DNA was not compared with TRBD2, the D call given in the table. TRBV21-1 is designated a pseudogene. CDR3 length: 17 amino acids. CDR3 protein: CASSILGLAGGSYEQYF. The CDR3 region has the DNA TGTGCCAGCAGCATACTGGGACTAGCGGGAGGTTCCTACGAGCAGTACTTC.

This sequence joins TRBV25-1 and TRBJ2-1; D is possibly TRBD2 (5 bases). The CDR3 spans 14 residues. The germline gives CDR1 MGHDK, CDR2 SYGVNS. Trimming removed 1 base at V and 10 bases at J, with 14 bases between. As DNA, the CDR3 is TGTGCCAGCAGTGAATCAGGTGGTCTAGCCGAGCAGTTCTTC. This codes for CASSESGGLAEQFF.

The chain couples TRBV7-7 to TRBJ2-7; D not certain. CDR1 is SSHAT and CDR2 is FNYEAQ in the germline V gene (reference sequence). There are 16 residues in the CDR3. Trimming took 7 bases from V and 0 from J, leaving 19 bases between them. CDR3 bases: TGTGCCAGCATGACCATCCCGGGTAGAAGCTCCTACGAGCAGTACTTC. This gives the protein CASMTIPGRSSYEQYF.

The J gene is TRBJ2-5, the V gene TRBV3-1 (or the pseudogene TRBV3-2); 11 bases fit TRBD2. V was clipped by 4 bases and J by 3 bases; unmatched bases: 1. Germline V gene sequence: CDR1 LGHDT, CDR2 YNNKEL (reference sequence). CDR3 size: 14 residues. The CDR3 nucleotides are TGTGCCAGCAGCCTTAGCGGGAGGGAAGAGACCCAGTACTTC. Protein: CASSLSGREETQYF.

The chain employs TRBV6-1 and TRBJ1-5, with D maybe TRBD1 (5 bases). The V gene's germline CDR1 is MNHNS and CDR2 SASEGT. The V and J ends lost 3 bases and 5 bases respectively, with 14 bases between them. The CDR3 length is 15 residues. The CDR3 bases are TGTGCCAGCAGTGAGCTAGGGGCTCGGGATCAGCCCCAGCATTTT. Encoded protein: CASSELGARDQPQHF.

This chain uses TRBV28 with TRBJ2-4, with D uncertain. Deletions cut 1 base from V and 4 bases from J, with 11 bases between. This CDR3 spans 15 amino acids. CDR1 is MDHEN, CDR2 SYDVKM, per germline. This CDR3 reads CASSLLAGSKNIQYF. The CDR3 DNA follows: TGTGCCAGCAGTTTATTGGCAGGATCGAAAAACATTCAGTACTTC.

The genes are TRBV5-6 and TRBJ1-2; a possible D gene is TRBD1 (5 bases). The germline V gene has CDR1 SGHDT and CDR2 YYEEEE. The CDR3 contains 13 residues. The V gene lost 3 bases and the J gene lost 8 bases, with 14 bases spanning the gap. Here the CDR3 DNA reads TGTGCCAGCAGCTCGACAGTTGGCTGGGGCTACACCTTC. It is translated as CASSSTVGWGYTF.

The chain links TRBV7-7 to TRBJ2-3; a weak D match, TRBD2 (5 bases). Per the germline V gene, CDR1 is SSHAT and CDR2 is FNYEAQ (reference sequence). The V end lost 1 base, the J end lost 2 bases, and 13 bases lay between the germline ends. The CDR3 length is 16 residues. This CDR3 is CASSLGARGLTDTQYF. The CDR3 bases are TGTGCCAGCAGCTTAGGGGCGCGCGGACTCACAGATACGCAGTATTTT.

The chain links TRBV4-1 to TRBJ2-5; possibly TRBD1 for D (5 bases). CDR1 MGHRA and CDR2 YSYEKL come from the germline V gene. The CDR3 is 16 residues long. V was pared by 4 bases and J by 2 bases, with 17 bases between. The CDR3 coding sequence is TGCGCCAGCAGCCGAGCAGGGCCCTTCTTACAAGAGACCCAGTACTTC. This translates into CASSRAGPFLQETQYF.

The chain combines TRBV11-2 with TRBJ2-5; TRBD1 aligns across 8 bases. Germline values: CDR1 SGHAT, CDR2 FQNNGV. This CDR3 is built from 13 residues. Trimming took 0 bases from V and 12 from J; bases not matched to a gene: 6. The CDR3 DNA reads as TGTGCCAGCAGCTTAGATCCAGGGGGCGCGGAGTACTTC. This codes for CASSLDPGGAEYF. Full variable domain (missing parts from reference TRBV11-2 and TRBJ2-5): EAGVAQSPRYKIIEKRQSVAFWCNPISGHATLYWYQQILGQGPKLLIQFQNNGVVDDSQLPKDRFSAERLKGVDSTLKIQPAKLEDSAVYLCASSLDPGGAEYFGPGTRLLVL.